The 6 T cell receptor beta chains in this list originate from one sample, sequenced in a study of Graves' ophthalmopathy and Graves' hyperthyroidism. RNA served as the template for amplifying TCR beta CDR3 regions. HTBI-primed first-round RT-PCR preceded second-round multiplex PCR. TCRdb analysed the multiplex PCR reads with MiXCR anew, one entry per CDR3 protein. The profile covers approximately 150,000 distinct CDR3 sequences, with around 40% appearing a single time and over 7% taken by the ten largest. Sequences were obtained from peripheral blood. Receptors originate from a man aged 25-45 years with Graves' ophthalmopathy.

This rearrangement joins TRBV6-1 to TRBJ1-2, with TRBD1 matching over 9 bases. Losses at the gene ends were 7 bases for V and 4 bases for J; bases not matched to a gene: 10. The length of the CDR3 is 15 residues. Germline V lookup: CDR1 MNHNS, CDR2 SASEGT. Written as DNA, the CDR3 is TGTGCCAGCAACCAAGATGGGACAGGGCTCTATGGCTACACCTTC. Translated, it gives CASNQDGTGLYGYTF.

This clonotype was counted ten times or more. The chain joins TRBV20-1 to TRBJ2-7; 10 bases match TRBD2. This CDR3 region has 18 residues. Germline CDR1 DFQATT, CDR2 SNEGSKA (reference sequence). V shed 0 bases, J shed 2 bases, and the junction held 13 bases outside the gene matches. The CDR3 loop is CSARDRLAGANPAYEQYF. CDR3 nucleotide sequence: TGCAGTGCTAGAGATCGGCTAGCGGGAGCCAACCCGGCCTACGAGCAGTACTTC.

This clonotype showed up many times. The V call is TRBV7-2, the J call TRBJ2-7, with TRBD2 matching 9 bases. CDR1 and CDR2 from the germline V gene are SGHTA and FQGNSA. CDR3 size: 14 residues. The V gene end was trimmed by 1 base and the J gene end by 9 bases; junction bases not matched to a gene: 7. CDR3 in DNA: TGTGCCAGCAGCTTAGTCCCAGCGGGAGGAGGGCAGTACTTC. Residues: CASSLVPAGGGQYF. Full variable domain (missing parts from reference TRBV7-2 and TRBJ2-7): GAGVSQSPSNKVTEKGKDVELRCDPISGHTALYWYRQSLGQGLEFLIYFQGNSAPDKSGLPSDRFSAERTGGSVSTLTIQRTQQEDSAVYLCASSLVPAGGGQYFGPGTRLTVT.

Here the CDR3 reads CASSFPAQSANTGELFF. CDR3 nucleotide sequence: TGTGCCAGCAGTTTCCCCGCCCAGTCCGCGAACACCGGGGAGCTGTTTTTT. The V and J genes are TRBV28 and TRBJ2-2; the D is unclear. Germline V gene data show CDR1 as MDHEN and CDR2 as SYDVKM. The V gene lost 3 bases and the J gene lost 0 bases, with 14 bases spanning the gap. The CDR3 contains 17 residues.

This sequence joins TRBV20-1 and TRBJ1-6; D is unclear. The CDR3 totals 16 residues. The germline V and J ends were trimmed by 2 bases and 6 bases, with 17 bases remaining between them. The germline V gene has CDR1 DFQATT and CDR2 SNEGSKA (reference sequence). DNA of the CDR3: TGCAGTGCTAGAACCCCCGGGTTGATCCCTAATTCACCCCTCCACTTT. Translated, it gives CSARTPGLIPNSPLHF.

The table lists this clonotype with a few counts. The chain carries TRBV12-3 or TRBV12-4 and TRBJ2-7, with D possibly being TRBD1 (6 bases). The CDR3 is 13 amino acids. Trimming stripped 4 bases from V and 5 bases from J, with 12 bases between. This CDR3 reads CASSWNRVDEQYF. CDR3 DNA: TGTGCCAGCAGTTGGAACAGGGTGGACGAGCAGTACTTC.